This passage covers 32 T cell receptor beta chains from one sample sequenced in a study of blood T cells in healthy people across ages. Using a J-beta primer mix together with a sample-barcoded 5' primer, a second PCR was run for roughly 6 to 12 cycles. TCRdb reprocessed the 5' RACE reads via MiXCR and lists one record per CDR3 protein. Found here are about 1,600,000 distinct CDR3 sequences, approximately 42% of them singletons; the top ten hold less than 8%. Sample: blood. These receptors all come from a woman under 30 in good health.

J is TRBJ2-1 and V is TRBV7-2; TRBD1 or TRBD2 may be the D gene (6 bases each). V lost 3 bases, J lost 10 bases, and 13 bases lay in between. This CDR3 is 13 amino acids long. Germline CDR1 is SGHTA and CDR2 is FQGNSA. CDR3 coding DNA: TGTACCAGCAGCTTCGCGGGGACAAGGGAGCAGTTCTTC. This translates into CTSSFAGTREQFF.

As regards this clonotype: One junction end does not reproduce the germline sequence, and a read error may be involved. V usage is TRBV27 and J usage is TRBJ2-1; tentative D call: TRBD2 (8 bases). The CDR3 runs 14 residues. Per germline, CDR1 MNHEY and CDR2 SMNVEV (reference sequence). CDR3 DNA sequence: TGTGCCTGCGGGGGGACAGCGGGTTACAATGAGCGGTTCTTC. Translation gives CACGGTAGYNERFF.

This clonotype was counted once. The chain couples TRBV6-6 to TRBJ2-5; 8 bases fit TRBD1. J lost 5 bases, V lost 9 bases, and 8 bases had no gene match. The germline gives CDR1 MNHNY, CDR2 SVGAGI (reference sequence). This CDR3 has 13 amino acids. The CDR3 nucleotides are TGTGCCAGTTACTCAGGGGGCGGGGAGACCCAGTACTTC. It is translated as CASYSGGGETQYF.

The sample holds one count of this clonotype. The V gene is TRBV20-1, the J gene TRBJ1-2; perhaps TRBD1 as D (6 bases). The CDR3 extends over 15 amino acids. Trimming shortened V by 3 bases and J by 5 bases, and 19 bases separated the two germline ends. Germline assignment: CDR1 DFQATT and CDR2 SNEGSKA (reference sequence). CDR3 region: CSASDRDTPLYGYTF. Here the CDR3 DNA reads TGCAGTGCTAGTGACCGGGACACCCCTTTGTATGGCTACACCTTC.

This sequence joins TRBV27 and TRBJ1-1; D remains unclear. Germline V CDR1 and CDR2: MNHEY, SMNVEV (reference sequence). Trimming removed 5 bases from V and 3 bases from J, with 13 bases in between. This CDR3 is 14 amino acids long. In DNA form, the CDR3 reads TGTGCCAGCAGTACCCACGTAGGTGACACTGAAGCTTTCTTT. It yields the protein CASSTHVGDTEAFF.

Points on this clonotype: The junction departs from the called germline gene at one end, perhaps through a read error. V and J are TRBV7-9 and TRBJ2-3; the match to TRBD2 covers 11 bases. The CDR3 extends over 14 amino acids. CDR1 SEHNR and CDR2 FQNEAQ come from the germline V gene (reference sequence). The CDR3 loop is CASNLAGGSDMQYF. CDR3 DNA sequence: TGTGCCAGCAACCTAGCGGGAGGTTCAGATATGCAGTATTTT.

V and J are TRBV7-6 and TRBJ1-5; D may be TRBD1 (6 bases). The CDR3 runs 18 residues. V lost 2 bases to trimming and J lost 1 base, with 18 bases between them. The germline V gene has CDR1 SGHVS and CDR2 FNYEAQ. The CDR3: CASSLLSGGDRSNQPQHF. The CDR3 region has the DNA TGTGCCAGCAGCTTATTATCCGGGGGCGATCGAAGCAATCAGCCCCAGCATTTT. The full variable domain, its missing parts supplied by reference TRBV7-6 and TRBJ1-5, is GAGVSQSPRYKVTKRGQDVALRCDPISGHVSLYWYRQALGQGPEFLTYFNYEAQQDKSGLPNDRFSAERPEGSISTLTIQRTEQRDSAMYRCASSLLSGGDRSNQPQHFGDGTRLSIL.

This clonotype was observed at least ten times. This chain joins TRBV12-3 or TRBV12-4 and TRBJ2-7; perhaps TRBD1 as D (5 bases). V lost 0 bases to trimming and J lost 5 bases, with 11 bases between them. The CDR3 extends over 14 amino acids. In nucleotides, the CDR3 is TGTGCCAGCAGTTTAGCGAGGTCAGGGAACGAGCAGTACTTC. Translating gives CASSLARSGNEQYF.

With regard to this clonotype: At one boundary the junction diverges from the germline segment, which might be a read error. V is TRBV7-6 and J is TRBJ2-1; 12 nucleotides agree with TRBD2. The tail of the sequence fits TRBJ2-7 better, so the J call may be wrong. Germline CDR1 reads SGHVS; CDR2 reads FNYEAQ. This CDR3 spans 16 amino acids. CDR3 in DNA: TGTGCCAGCAGCCTAGCGGGAGGGAACTCCTACAATGAGCAGTACTTC. Residues: CASSLAGGNSYNEQYF.

The rearrangement links TRBV10-3 to TRBJ2-7; a weak D match, TRBD1 (5 bases). The V end was cut by 0 bases, the J end by 5 bases, with 11 bases between. The CDR3 contains 14 residues. Germline V gives CDR1 ENHRY, CDR2 SYGVKD. The CDR3 coding sequence is TGTGCCATCAGTGAGTCGAGACAGATCGACGAGCAGTACTTC. Translation: CAISESRQIDEQYF.

Points on this clonotype: One junction end disagrees with the germline gene, perhaps due to a read error. The chain employs TRBV5-1 and TRBJ2-5; TRBD2 matches at 12 bases. Looked up from germline, CDR1 is SGHRS and CDR2 is YFSETQ. The CDR3 spans 13 residues. The CDR3 sequence is CAGSGLAGRDQYF. CDR3 DNA sequence: TGCGCCGGCAGTGGACTAGCGGGAAGAGACCAGTACTTC. Full variable domain (remainder filled in from reference TRBV5-1 and TRBJ2-5): KAGVTQTPRYLIKTRGQQVTLSCSPISGHRSVSWYQQTPGQGLQFLFEYFSETQRNKGNFPGRFSGRQFSNSRSEMNVSTLELGDSALYLCAGSGLAGRDQYFGPGTRLLVL.

The chain joins TRBV12-3 or TRBV12-4 to TRBJ2-3; D is unclear. Between the trimmed V and J ends, which lost 2 bases and 1 base, there was a span of 13 bases. The CDR3 has 16 amino acids. The CDR3 DNA follows: TGTGCCAGCAGTTTACGGGTAGCTGGGGGCACAGATACGCAGTATTTT. It codes for CASSLRVAGGTDTQYF.

This clonotype was counted between two and nine times. The chain is built from TRBV2 and TRBJ2-6; D remains ambiguous. V dropped 2 bases and J dropped 4 bases, with 6 bases sitting between them. The CDR3 has 14 amino acids. CDR1 is SNHLY and CDR2 is FYNNEI in the germline V gene. The CDR3 DNA sequence: TGTGCCAGCAGTGAATTGGCAGGGGCCAACGTCCTGACTTTC. Translated, it gives CASSELAGANVLTF.

The CDR3 sequence: CASSFSQRGVYNEQFF. CDR3 sequence (DNA): TGTGCCAGCAGCTTCAGCCAGCGGGGGGTATACAATGAGCAGTTCTTC. The genes are TRBV7-2 and TRBJ2-1; 9 bases line up with TRBD2. The CDR3 totals 16 residues. The germline gives CDR1 SGHTA, CDR2 FQGNSA. After removal of 3 bases from V and 4 bases from J, the junction contained 7 bases not matched to a gene.

This clonotype occurred a few times. V usage is TRBV13 and J usage is TRBJ2-1; D is undetermined. Germline-derived CDR1 and CDR2 are PRHDT and FYEKMQ (reference sequence). The germline V and J ends were trimmed by 6 bases and 15 bases, with 18 bases remaining between them. The CDR3 runs 12 residues. Here the CDR3 reads CASSSELTHLFF. In DNA form, the CDR3 reads TGTGCCAGCAGTTCGGAGTTGACGCACCTGTTCTTC. Full variable domain (outside the CDR3, taken from reference TRBV13 and TRBJ2-1): AAGVIQSPRHLIKEKRETATLKCYPIPRHDTVYWYQQGPGQDPQFLISFYEKMQSDKGSIPDRFSAQQFSDYHSELNMSSLELGDSALYFCASSSELTHLFFGPGTRLTVL.

The rearrangement joins TRBV29-1 to TRBJ2-7, with D tentatively TRBD1 (6 bases). V was cut by 7 bases and J by 6 bases, with 19 bases left in between. This CDR3 has 13 amino acids. Germline CDR1 and CDR2: SQVTM and ANQGSEA. The CDR3 sequence: CSAGGTPYGEQYF. As DNA, the CDR3 is TGCAGCGCCGGTGGGACACCCTACGGCGAGCAGTACTTC.

Of note for this clonotype: A read error may account for a junction end that differs from germline. The rearrangement links TRBV7-2 to TRBJ2-1, with TRBD2 identical over 12 bases. The CDR3 sequence is 17 residues long. Germline CDR1 and CDR2: SGHTA and FQGNSA. CDR3 nucleotides: TGTGCCTGCAGCTTAACCAGACTAGCGGGAGCCTACAATGAGCAGTTCTTC. Translating it yields CACSLTRLAGAYNEQFF.

The chain couples TRBV5-1 to TRBJ2-3, with 14 bases identical to TRBD2. V gave up 3 bases and J gave up 2 bases; unmatched junction bases: 8. This CDR3 comprises 18 residues. Per germline, CDR1 SGHRS and CDR2 YFSETQ. The CDR3 region has the DNA TGCGCCAGCAGCTCGGGACTAGCGGGAGCCCTTTCCACAGATACGCAGTATTTT. Protein sequence: CASSSGLAGALSTDTQYF.

The CDR3 sequence: CASSPGLADNEQFF. The CDR3 nucleotides are TGTGCCAGCAGTCCGGGACTAGCGGATAATGAGCAGTTCTTC. The genes are TRBV2 and TRBJ2-1, with 11 bases fitting TRBD2. V dropped 5 bases and J dropped 7; count of bases not matched to a gene: 4. There are 14 residues in the CDR3. Germline V lookup: CDR1 SNHLY, CDR2 FYNNEI.

This clonotype was counted once. The J gene is TRBJ1-1, the V gene TRBV10-2; D is ambiguous. The V gene lost 6 bases and the J gene lost 4 bases, with 15 bases spanning the gap. Germline V CDR1 and CDR2: WSHSY, SAAADI. The CDR3 length is 14 residues. CDR3 nucleotide sequence: TGCGCCAGCAGCCAACTCGGGGAGAGCACTGAAGCTTTCTTT. Translated, it gives CASSQLGESTEAFF.

The chain links TRBV12-3 or TRBV12-4 to TRBJ2-4; D remains unclear. CDR3 size: 12 residues. Trimming took 3 bases from V and 13 from J, leaving 13 bases between them. CDR3 sequence reads: CASSFGSKEQYF. The CDR3 DNA reads TGTGCCAGCAGTTTTGGCAGCAAGGAGCAGTACTTC.

Ten or more counts support this clonotype. The V call is TRBV11-2, the J call TRBJ1-4; no clear D gene. The CDR3 is 15 amino acids. Per the germline V gene, CDR1 is SGHAT and CDR2 is FQNNGV. The V gene lost 5 bases and the J gene lost 1 base, with 11 bases spanning the gap. Here the CDR3 reads CASSPAAQTNEKLFF. CDR3 sequence (DNA): TGTGCCAGCAGCCCAGCGGCCCAAACTAATGAAAAACTGTTTTTT.

This clonotype has a single count. This chain uses TRBV18 with TRBJ2-6; possible D gene TRBD1, 5 bases. Germline CDR1 KGHSH, CDR2 LQKENI. V was pared by 4 bases and J by 0 bases, with 13 bases between. The CDR3 spans 17 residues. CDR3 nucleotide sequence: TGTGCCAGCTCACAGGTCGCAGGGTACTCTGGGGCCAACGTCCTGACTTTC. Translating gives CASSQVAGYSGANVLTF.

The chain employs TRBV6-1 and TRBJ2-7; 9 bases map to TRBD1. The CDR3 covers 15 residues. J gave up 3 bases and V 6 bases, and 9 bases lay outside the gene matches. Germline V gene sequence: CDR1 MNHNS, CDR2 SASEGT. The CDR3 DNA sequence: TGTGCCAGCAGCGAACGGGACAGGGCAAGCTACGAGCAGTACTTC. It codes for CASSERDRASYEQYF.

This clonotype showed up just a few times. The V gene is TRBV12-3 or TRBV12-4, the J gene TRBJ1-2, with D maybe TRBD1 (5 bases). V lost 6 bases and J 8 bases, leaving 10 bases between the germline ends. The CDR3 is 11 residues long. CDR3 nucleotide sequence: TGTGCCAGCAGGCCGGGGGTGGGCTACACCTTC. It encodes CASRPGVGYTF.

This clonotype occurred a few times. V gene TRBV12-3 or TRBV12-4 combines with J gene TRBJ2-1, with TRBD2 matching over 7 bases. Germline trimming cut 6 bases from V and 6 bases from J; bases unmatched to any gene: 11. The CDR3 runs to 15 residues. The CDR3 spells CASSYGLGLGNEQFF. CDR3 coding DNA: TGTGCCAGCAGCTATGGACTAGGTTTGGGCAATGAGCAGTTCTTC.

This clonotype was detected only a few times. This sequence joins TRBV7-8 and TRBJ1-1, with D unclear. V lost 1 base, J lost 1 base, and 10 bases lay in between. Germline V gene sequence: CDR1 SGHVS, CDR2 FQNEAQ. The CDR3 contains 15 residues. CDR3 loop: CASSLVLGKNTEAFF. The CDR3, as DNA: TGTGCCAGCAGCTTAGTTCTGGGAAAGAACACTGAAGCTTTCTTT.

Remarks on this clonotype: The junction departs from germline at one end; a sequencing error may be responsible. The J gene is TRBJ2-4, the V gene TRBV6-6, with D possibly TRBD1 on 6 matching bases. The CDR3 contains 16 residues. The germline gives CDR1 MNHNY, CDR2 SVGAGI (reference sequence). This chain's CDR3 is CASSYPQGSAKNSQYF. CDR3 sequence (DNA): TGTGCCAGCAGTTACCCCCAGGGGTCAGCCAAAAACAGTCAGTACTTC.

In this sample, this clonotype turned up a few times. The chain uses TRBV20-1 and TRBJ2-4; D is undetermined. With the DNA end fitting TRBJ2-7 better, the J assignment may be wrong. The germline CDR1 and CDR2 sequences are DFQATT and SNEGSKA (reference sequence). CDR3 size: 11 residues. The CDR3 DNA reads as TGCAGTGCTAGAGATTCGAGCGAGCAGTACTTC. Translation gives CSARDSSEQYF.

The table lists this clonotype with a few counts. The chain couples TRBV4-1 to TRBJ2-7; 9 bases line up with TRBD2. CDR3 length: 17 amino acids. Germline CDR1 is MGHRA and CDR2 is YSYEKL. With 0 bases clipped from V and 5 bases from J, the junction kept 11 bases outside the gene matches. CDR3 protein: CASSQDRSGRNHNEQYF. Written as DNA, the CDR3 is TGCGCCAGCAGCCAAGATCGAAGCGGGAGGAACCACAACGAGCAGTACTTC.

A word on this clonotype: A read error may account for a junction end that differs from germline. The CDR3 region is CASSFPGTRTNGQFF. As DNA, the CDR3 is TGTGCCAGCAGCTTCCCCGGGACTAGGACTAATGGGCAGTTCTTC. This rearrangement joins TRBV7-2 to TRBJ2-1; 8 nucleotides line up with TRBD2. The CDR3 runs to 15 residues. Germline V gives CDR1 SGHTA, CDR2 FQGNSA. The entire variable domain, with the rest obtained from reference TRBV7-2 and TRBJ2-1, is as follows: GAGVSQSPSNKVTEKGKDVELRCDPISGHTALYWYRQSLGQGLEFLIYFQGNSAPDKSGLPSDRFSAERTGGSVSTLTIQRTQQEDSAVYLCASSFPGTRTNGQFFGPGTRLTVL.

This sequence joins TRBV24-1 and TRBJ2-2; D gene unclear. V lost 4 bases and J lost 2, with 10 bases in between. This CDR3 comprises 15 residues. Germline assignment: CDR1 KGHDR and CDR2 SFDVKD. CDR3 sequence reads: CATSDHHKNTGELFF. CDR3 sequence (DNA): TGTGCCACCAGTGACCACCACAAAAACACCGGGGAGCTGTTTTTT.